These 26 T cell receptor beta chains originate from one sample sequenced in a study of blood T cell repertoires in COVID-19. Sequencing was performed with immunoSEQ multiplex PCR; in TCRdb, only in-frame clones are kept and a portion is missing. The sample comprises about 200,000 clones, about 80% of which are singletons, and 4% to 6.5% rests with the top ten. The sample taken for sequencing was PBMCs or T cells enriched from blood (not recorded which). These receptors came from a woman in her sixties with acute COVID-19.

V is TRBV28 and J is TRBJ2-3; 10 bases are shared with TRBD2. CDR1 MDHEN and CDR2 SYDVKM come from the germline V gene. This CDR3 region has 18 residues. The junction had 10 bases not matched to a gene; V was cut back by 3 bases and J by 1 base. DNA for the CDR3: TGTGCCAGCAGTTTCCTCCCCACCGGGACTAGCGGCACAGATACGCAGTATTTT. Its translation is CASSFLPTGTSGTDTQYF. Full variable domain (rest looked up from reference TRBV28 and TRBJ2-3): DVKVTQSSRYLVKRTGEKVFLECVQDMDHENMFWYRQDPGLGLRLIYFSYDVKMKEKGDIPEGYSVSREKKERFSLILESASTNQTSMYLCASSFLPTGTSGTDTQYFGPGTRLTVL.

The chain uses TRBV18 and TRBJ2-1; D is perhaps TRBD1 (5 bases). This CDR3 has 12 residues. Looked up from germline, CDR1 is KGHSH and CDR2 is LQKENI. V lost 5 bases and J 10 bases, leaving 12 bases between the germline ends. This CDR3 is CASSVDRHEQFF. The CDR3 region has the DNA TGTGCCAGCTCAGTCGACAGACACGAGCAGTTCTTC.

The J gene is TRBJ1-6, the V gene TRBV4-3, with 9 bases fitting TRBD1. There are 13 residues in the CDR3. Germline V gene lookup returns CDR1 LGHNA and CDR2 YSLEER. The V and J ends lost 7 bases and 7 bases, in that order; junction bases with no gene match: 2. The DNA of the CDR3 is TGCGCCAGCAAGGGACAGGGAAATTCACCCCTCCACTTT. Residues: CASKGQGNSPLHF.

The chain couples TRBV6-6 to TRBJ1-6; 8 bases are shared with TRBD1. V shed 0 bases, J shed 10 bases, and the junction held 5 bases outside the gene matches. The CDR3 is 15 amino acids. Germline-derived CDR1 and CDR2 are MNHNY and SVGAGI (reference sequence). Written as DNA, the CDR3 is TGTGCCAGCAGTTACTCGGACAGGGTGGGGTCACCCCTCCACTTT. Encoded protein: CASSYSDRVGSPLHF.

The chain recombines TRBV18 with TRBJ1-6; weak D call: TRBD1 (5 bases). V was shortened by 4 bases and J by 10 bases, with 14 bases between the two germline ends. This CDR3 has 14 amino acids. From germline, CDR1 is KGHSH and CDR2 LQKENI. Here the CDR3 DNA reads TGTGCCAGCTCACACGACGACAGTGGGTCACCCCTCCACTTT. Its translation is CASSHDDSGSPLHF.

The chain combines TRBV10-3 with TRBJ1-2; D possibly corresponds to TRBD1 (6 bases). The length of the CDR3 is 13 residues. Trimming stripped 2 bases from V and 6 bases from J, with 10 bases between. Germline V gene sequence: CDR1 ENHRY, CDR2 SYGVKD. CDR3: CAISENREDGYTF. CDR3 sequence (DNA): TGTGCCATCAGTGAGAACAGGGAAGATGGCTACACCTTC.

Note on this clone: Different DNA sequences within this sample yield the same CDR3. J is TRBJ1-2 and V is TRBV4-3; D is undetermined. In germline, CDR1 is LGHNA, CDR2 YSLEER. CDR3 length: 13 amino acids. V lost 0 bases to trimming and J lost 2 bases, with 4 bases between them. The CDR3 DNA is TGCGCCAGCAGCCAAGATCTGAACTATGGCTACACCTTC. It codes for CASSQDLNYGYTF.

The chain joins TRBV7-2 to TRBJ2-3; 13 bases agree with TRBD2. The trim removed 3 bases at V and 1 base at J, leaving 7 bases unmatched. The CDR3 consists of 18 residues. Germline CDR1 reads SGHTA; CDR2 reads FQGNSA. Here the CDR3 reads CASSFFTGLAGGTDTQYF. The CDR3 bases are TGTGCCAGCAGCTTCTTTACCGGACTAGCGGGGGGCACAGATACGCAGTATTTT.

Turning to this clone: Other DNA sequences in this sample translate to the same CDR3. The genes are TRBV7-2 and TRBJ2-3; no definite D call. Germline CDR1 is SGHTA and CDR2 is FQGNSA. The CDR3 totals 12 residues. Trimming removed 5 bases at V and 2 bases at J, with 5 bases between. This CDR3 reads CASSPYTDTQYF. In DNA form, the CDR3 reads TGTGCCAGCAGCCCCTACACAGATACGCAGTATTTT.

This clone was seen just once. The chain uses TRBV28 and TRBJ1-2; weak D call: TRBD1 (5 bases). The CDR3 is made up of 13 amino acids. Germline V gives CDR1 MDHEN, CDR2 SYDVKM. V shed 5 bases and J shed 8 bases, with 15 bases lying between them. The CDR3 DNA reads TGTGCCAGCAGTCCCCCGGGGGTTCGAGGCTACACCTTC. Protein product: CASSPPGVRGYTF.

The CDR3, as DNA: TGTGCCAGCATCGGGCAGGGGAAAAGGGGTCCTGGAAACACCATATATTTT. It is translated as CASIGQGKRGPGNTIYF. V gene TRBV5-5 combines with J gene TRBJ1-3; weak D call: TRBD1 (6 bases). With 6 bases removed from V and 2 bases from J, the gap between germline ends came to 21 bases. This CDR3 is 17 amino acids long. Germline V lookup: CDR1 SGHKS, CDR2 YYEKEE (reference sequence).

This clone was picked up many times. V gene TRBV27 combines with J gene TRBJ1-2; no definite D call. This CDR3 is built from 15 residues. V was pared by 5 bases and J by 5 bases, with 18 bases between. Looked up from germline, CDR1 is MNHEY and CDR2 is SMNVEV (reference sequence). The CDR3 DNA is TGTGCCAGCAGTCCCCGAGCGTTTGTAAATTATGGCTACACCTTC. This encodes CASSPRAFVNYGYTF.

In this sample, this clone turned up a few times. The chain combines TRBV27 with TRBJ1-1; the D gene is possibly TRBD1 (5 bases). The CDR3 totals 14 residues. V dropped 6 bases and J dropped 4 bases, with 15 bases sitting between them. Germline lookup yields CDR1 MNHEY and CDR2 SMNVEV (reference sequence). CDR3 in amino acids: CASSRDTGGTEAFF. As DNA, the CDR3 is TGTGCCAGCAGCCGTGATACGGGGGGCACTGAAGCTTTCTTT.

CDR3 sequence (DNA): TGTGCCAGTAGTGCGGGGCAAGAGACCCAGTACTTC. This translates into CASSAGQETQYF. This chain joins TRBV19 and TRBJ2-5, with D tentatively TRBD2 (6 bases). Trimming shortened V by 5 bases and J by 2 bases, and 6 bases separated the two germline ends. Germline V gene sequence: CDR1 LNHDA, CDR2 SQIVND (reference sequence). This CDR3 comprises 12 residues.

The rearrangement uses TRBV5-4 and TRBJ1-6, with 7 bases matching TRBD1. The CDR3 sequence is 16 residues long. The ends lost 4 bases at V and 6 bases at J; junction bases unmatched: 10. Looked up from germline, CDR1 is SGHNT and CDR2 is YYREEE (reference sequence). The CDR3 DNA is TGTGCCAGCAGCCGCCCCTGGGACAGCCGTAATTCACCCCTCCACTTT. It translates to CASSRPWDSRNSPLHF.

The chain combines TRBV27 with TRBJ2-7; 7 nucleotides match TRBD2. The germline V gene has CDR1 MNHEY and CDR2 SMNVEV (reference sequence). After removal of 9 bases from V and 4 bases from J, the junction contained 18 bases not matched to a gene. CDR3 length equals 16 residues. For the CDR3, the DNA is TGTGCCAGGCTCGTCCCCGTGGCGGGGGAACATTACGAGCAGTACGTC. Translated: CARLVPVAGEHYEQYV.

This chain links TRBV28 with TRBJ1-2, with D tentatively TRBD1 (6 bases). V dropped 8 bases and J dropped 4 bases, with 14 bases sitting between them. The germline V gene encodes CDR1 MDHEN and CDR2 SYDVKM. The CDR3 runs to 13 residues. The CDR3 coding sequence is TGTGCCAGCGGAGACAGGAGAGTCTATGGCTACACCTTC. Protein product: CASGDRRVYGYTF.

V is TRBV27 and J is TRBJ1-4; 8 nucleotides line up with TRBD1. With 5 bases clipped from V and 11 bases from J, the junction kept 19 bases outside the gene matches. Per germline, CDR1 MNHEY and CDR2 SMNVEV (reference sequence). CDR3 size: 17 residues. The CDR3 bases are TGTGCCAGCAGTCCGGACCGGGACAGGCCTTTCGTATCGAAACTGTTTTTT. It yields the protein CASSPDRDRPFVSKLFF.

The chain uses TRBV3-1 (or the pseudogene TRBV3-2) and TRBJ2-5; D may be TRBD2 (7 bases). This CDR3 is built from 14 residues. From germline, CDR1 is LGHDT and CDR2 YNNKEL (reference sequence). V gave up 6 bases and J gave up 4 bases, with 15 bases separating them. The CDR3 protein is CASSRGGGVETQYF. The DNA for the CDR3 is TGTGCCAGCAGTAGGGGGGGAGGAGTAGAGACCCAGTACTTC.

V gene TRBV18 combines with J gene TRBJ1-4; 7 bases agree with TRBD1. The CDR3 extends over 17 amino acids. The germline V gene encodes CDR1 KGHSH and CDR2 LQKENI. J was trimmed by 0 bases and V by 4 bases; bases with no gene match: 8. The CDR3 reads CASSQTGVQPTNEKLFF. Written as DNA, the CDR3 is TGTGCCAGCTCACAAACAGGGGTCCAACCAACTAATGAAAAACTGTTTTTT.

This chain links TRBV28 with TRBJ1-1; 7 nucleotides match TRBD1. Germline values: CDR1 MDHEN, CDR2 SYDVKM. The CDR3 runs 12 residues. V lost 8 bases, J lost 6 bases, and 6 bases stayed unmatched. The CDR3 region has the DNA TGTGCCAGCCTAGGACAGGAGGCTGAAGCTTTCTTT. It specifies CASLGQEAEAFF.

The rearrangement links TRBV5-4 to TRBJ2-1; 8 bases fit TRBD2. The CDR3 is 15 residues long. V shed 5 bases, J shed 8 bases, and the junction held 12 bases outside the gene matches. CDR1 SGHNT and CDR2 YYREEE come from the germline V gene (reference sequence). The CDR3 DNA sequence: TGTGCCAGCAGTCCTACCGGGACTAGGATGGATGAGCAGTTCTTC. Protein sequence: CASSPTGTRMDEQFF.

CDR3 in DNA: TGTGCCAGCAGTCCAAGACAGGGGGATAATTCACCCCTCCACTTT. Protein product: CASSPRQGDNSPLHF. This chain uses TRBV27 with TRBJ1-6, with 9 bases identical to TRBD1. CDR3 length: 15 residues. V was clipped by 5 bases and J by 5 bases; unmatched bases: 4. Germline V gene sequence: CDR1 MNHEY, CDR2 SMNVEV (reference sequence).

The chain combines TRBV5-1 with TRBJ2-2; TRBD2 matches at 7 bases. The CDR3 covers 15 residues. After removal of 2 bases from V and 3 bases from J, the junction contained 4 bases not matched to a gene. Germline-derived CDR1 and CDR2 are SGHRS and YFSETQ. The CDR3 DNA reads as TGCGCCAGCAGCTTAGGACTAGAGGACACCGGGGAGCTGTTTTTT. Its protein product is CASSLGLEDTGELFF.

J is TRBJ1-1 and V is TRBV7-8; D gene ambiguous. The CDR3 runs to 14 residues. Looked up from germline, CDR1 is SGHVS and CDR2 is FQNEAQ. Trimming cost V 1 base and J 3 bases, with 9 bases left between them. The CDR3 sequence: CASSLGSSDTEAFF. The CDR3 DNA reads TGTGCCAGCAGCTTAGGGTCGTCGGACACTGAAGCTTTCTTT. Full variable domain (missing parts from reference TRBV7-8 and TRBJ1-1): GAGVSQSPRYKVAKRGQDVALRCDPISGHVSLFWYQQALGQGPEFLTYFQNEAQLDKSGLPSDRFFAERPEGSVSTLKIQRTQQEDSAVYLCASSLGSSDTEAFFGQGTRLTVV.

The chain is built from TRBV5-1 and TRBJ2-1; TRBD2 matches at 9 bases. The CDR3 has 19 residues. J was trimmed by 5 bases and V by 1 base; bases with no gene match: 16. Germline V gene data show CDR1 as SGHRS and CDR2 as YFSETQ. The CDR3 is CASSLPIWASGEGHNEQFF. The CDR3 bases are TGCGCCAGCAGCTTGCCCATATGGGCTAGCGGGGAAGGGCACAATGAGCAGTTCTTC. Using reference TRBV5-1 and TRBJ2-1 for the parts outside the CDR3, the full variable domain is KAGVTQTPRYLIKTRGQQVTLSCSPISGHRSVSWYQQTPGQGLQFLFEYFSETQRNKGNFPGRFSGRQFSNSRSEMNVSTLELGDSALYLCASSLPIWASGEGHNEQFFGPGTRLTVL.